This TCR beta chain was found in a study of graft-versus-host responses after intestinal transplantation (dated by TCRdb to the early 2020s). Context from the whole study: Recipients received multivisceral, liver-intestinal, or isolated intestinal transplants. All recipients received anti-thymocyte globulin induction followed by maintenance tacrolimus and steroids for about three years. After intestinal transplantation, graft-versus-host and host-versus-graft alloreactive T cell clones were followed in the graft, circulation and bone marrow using bulk TCR-beta CDR3 sequencing. Alloreactive clones were identified by sequencing pre-transplant mixed lymphocyte reaction products and comparing them with unstimulated pre-transplant donor and recipient T cells. A cohort of roughly 25 intestinal transplant recipients, including one retransplant, was enrolled, and a few patients lacking pretransplant specimens were excluded. A peak of at least 4% donor T cells among recipient peripheral blood mononuclear cells was the definition used for donor T cell macrochimerism. Instead of going to the commercial service, samples from a few later patients were sequenced in-house on an Illumina MiSeq and processed with MiXCR. General study outcomes and caveats: The conclusions were limited by the relatively low number and heterogeneity of the intestinal transplant patients. High GvH to HvG T cell clonal ratios were observed in the allografts of patients with donor T cell macrochimerism. GvH clones were detected in recipient bone marrow, and some appeared earlier in ileal mucosa or blood, consistent with an intestinal mucosal origin. Peak levels of circulating GvH clones were associated with declines in HvG clones early after transplant.

With regard to this clone: The antigen this receptor binds is unknown. No base qualities exist here, and no much larger clone lies one base off it.

Read against the paper, the sample's time point label means: cells obtained before transplantation from donor or recipient. CD3+CD4+ and CD3+CD8+ populations were FACS-sorted from unstimulated pre-transplant donor and recipient cells taken from spleen or lymph nodes. V lost 0 bases and J lost 9 bases; the stretch between them is 18 bases long. From the cysteine through the phenylalanine, the CDR3 covers 15 amino acids. Only the CDR3 portion is preserved as DNA: 45 bases, with reading frame beginning at the first base. In the germline V gene, CDR1 corresponds to MGHRA and CDR2 to YSYEKL. Library preparation used the immunoSEQ multiplex PCR assay. For most patients, genomic DNA was isolated using the Qiagen DNeasy Blood and Tissue Kit and was shipped frozen to Adaptive Biotechnologies for TCR sequencing. High-throughput TCR-beta CDR3 sequencing of genomic DNA from most patients was performed by Adaptive Biotechnologies. In the source study's methods: Adaptive's ImmunoSEQ software was the source of the TCR sequencing data for over 15 patients, while a few other patients were processed with MiXCR and VDJtools. To correct CD4 versus CD8 sorting errors, sequences present in both subsets at a frequency ratio below 5:1 were removed. CDR3 nucleotide sequences shared by donor and recipient were removed because the origin of these sequences could not be assigned. To be classed as alloreactive, a clone needed at least 2-fold expansion over unstimulated cells and a minimum CFSE-low frequency of 0.002% (template counts) or 0.001% (read counts). Clones detected in sequenced pre-transplant spleen, lymph node, or MLR CFSE-low populations of the donor or recipient were defined as mappable. The cumulative frequency of alloreactive clones was calculated as a percentage of all sequences, weighted by copy number. TCRdb re-hosts the immuneACCESS table, in-frame sequences only. Its copies lack some clones; in the studies checked, an unresolved V gene accounts for under half of them, and the cause for the rest is not known. The V and J calls and clone size come from that table; D and trimming were worked out from the DNA. Within this sample are some 90,000 clones, with more than 90% of them counted one time only. Jointly, the top ten make up about 0.29% of the sample.

This specimen was unstimulated CD4+ T cells sorted from spleen or lymph node cells, taken before intestinal transplant. The sequence was collected from a human donor who received an intestinal transplant. The chain is encoded by TRBV4-1 joined to TRBJ2-7; there is no confident call for the D gene. CDR3 sequence: CASSQEASMGWGQYF. The DNA is TGCGCCAGCAGCCAAGAGGCGAGTATGGGTTGGGGGCAGTACTTC.